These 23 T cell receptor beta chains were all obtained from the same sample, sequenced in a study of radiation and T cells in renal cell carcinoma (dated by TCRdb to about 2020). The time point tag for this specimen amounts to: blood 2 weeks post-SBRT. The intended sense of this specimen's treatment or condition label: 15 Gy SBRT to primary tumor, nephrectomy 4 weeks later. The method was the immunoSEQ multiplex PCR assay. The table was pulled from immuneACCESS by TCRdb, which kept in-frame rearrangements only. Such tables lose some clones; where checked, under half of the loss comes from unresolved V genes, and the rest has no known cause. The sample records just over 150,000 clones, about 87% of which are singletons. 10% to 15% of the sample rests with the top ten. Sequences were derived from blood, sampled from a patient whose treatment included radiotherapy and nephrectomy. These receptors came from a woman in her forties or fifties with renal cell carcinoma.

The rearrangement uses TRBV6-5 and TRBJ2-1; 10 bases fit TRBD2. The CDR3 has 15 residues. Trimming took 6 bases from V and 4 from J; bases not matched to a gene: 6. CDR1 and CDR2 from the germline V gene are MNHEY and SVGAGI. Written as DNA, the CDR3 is TGTGCCAGCAGATCTCTAGCGGGGGCTTACAATGAGCAGTTCTTC. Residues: CASRSLAGAYNEQFF.

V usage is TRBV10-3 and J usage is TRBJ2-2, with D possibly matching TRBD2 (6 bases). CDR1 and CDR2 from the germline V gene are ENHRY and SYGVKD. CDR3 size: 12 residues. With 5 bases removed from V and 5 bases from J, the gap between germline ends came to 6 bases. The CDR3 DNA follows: TGTGCCATCAGTCGGGGGACCGGGGAGCTGTTTTTT. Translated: CAISRGTGELFF.

CDR3 sequence: CASSQDHREGSPLHF. The CDR3 DNA follows: TGCGCCAGCAGCCAAGATCACAGGGAGGGTTCACCCCTCCACTTT. The genes are TRBV4-3 and TRBJ1-6; D might be TRBD1 (6 bases). The V end was cut by 0 bases, the J end by 9 bases, with 12 bases between. CDR1 LGHNA and CDR2 YSLEER come from the germline V gene. CDR3 length: 15 residues.

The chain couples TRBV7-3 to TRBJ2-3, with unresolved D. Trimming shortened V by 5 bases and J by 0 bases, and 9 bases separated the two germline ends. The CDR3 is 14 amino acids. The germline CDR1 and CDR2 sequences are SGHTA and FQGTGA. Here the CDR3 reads CASSPYSSTDTQYF. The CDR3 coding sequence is TGTGCCAGCAGCCCGTACTCCAGCACAGATACGCAGTATTTT. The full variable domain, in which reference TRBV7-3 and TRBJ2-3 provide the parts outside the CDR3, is GAGVSQTPSNKVTEKGKYVELRCDPISGHTALYWYRQSLGQGPEFLIYFQGTGAADDSGLPNDRFFAVRPEGSVSTLKIQRTERGDSAVYLCASSPYSSTDTQYFGPGTRLTVL.

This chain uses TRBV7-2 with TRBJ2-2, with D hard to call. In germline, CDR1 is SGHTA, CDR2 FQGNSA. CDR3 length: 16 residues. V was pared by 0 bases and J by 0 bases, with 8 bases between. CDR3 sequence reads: CASSLAGSANTGELFF. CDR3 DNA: TGTGCCAGCAGCTTAGCTGGTTCCGCGAACACCGGGGAGCTGTTTTTT. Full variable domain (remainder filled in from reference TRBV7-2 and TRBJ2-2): GAGVSQSPSNKVTEKGKDVELRCDPISGHTALYWYRQSLGQGLEFLIYFQGNSAPDKSGLPSDRFSAERTGGSVSTLTIQRTQQEDSAVYLCASSLAGSANTGELFFGEGSRLTVL.

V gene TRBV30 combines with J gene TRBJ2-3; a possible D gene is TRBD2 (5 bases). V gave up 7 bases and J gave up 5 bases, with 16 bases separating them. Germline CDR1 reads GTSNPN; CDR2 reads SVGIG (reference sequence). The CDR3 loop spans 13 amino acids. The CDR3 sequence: CASNPRRGDTQYF. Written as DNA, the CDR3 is TGTGCCTCCAACCCGCGTCGGGGAGATACGCAGTATTTT.

The CDR3 DNA follows: TGTGCCAGCAGTCCGCTGACAGAAGGCTACACCTTC. Translation gives CASSPLTEGYTF. The V gene is TRBV6-6, the J gene TRBJ1-2; D is perhaps TRBD1 (5 bases). Germline CDR1 and CDR2: MNHNY and SVGAGI (reference sequence). Trimming took off 5 bases at V and 8 bases at J, with 12 bases between the two ends. The CDR3 covers 12 residues.

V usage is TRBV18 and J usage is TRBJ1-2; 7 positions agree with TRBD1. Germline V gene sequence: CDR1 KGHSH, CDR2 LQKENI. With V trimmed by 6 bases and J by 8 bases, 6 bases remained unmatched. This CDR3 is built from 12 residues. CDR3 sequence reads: CASSWDSPGYTF. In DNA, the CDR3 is TGTGCCAGCTCCTGGGACAGCCCCGGCTACACCTTC.

CDR3 residues: CASPSLVLDEKLFF. The CDR3 DNA sequence: TGCGCCAGCCCCTCCTTAGTGTTGGATGAAAAACTGTTTTTT. J is TRBJ1-4 and V is TRBV23-1; D unclear. TRBV23-1 is recorded as an ORF, its role being uncertain. CDR3 size: 14 residues. With 8 bases removed from V and 6 bases from J, the gap between germline ends came to 16 bases.

The CDR3: CASSFSMNTEAFF. CDR3 in DNA: TGTGCCAGCAGCTTTTCTATGAACACTGAAGCTTTCTTT. The gene calls are TRBV7-9 and TRBJ1-1; D uncertain. Germline CDR1 and CDR2: SEHNR and FQNEAQ (reference sequence). Trimming removed 3 bases at V and 0 bases at J, with 5 bases between. The CDR3 contains 13 residues.

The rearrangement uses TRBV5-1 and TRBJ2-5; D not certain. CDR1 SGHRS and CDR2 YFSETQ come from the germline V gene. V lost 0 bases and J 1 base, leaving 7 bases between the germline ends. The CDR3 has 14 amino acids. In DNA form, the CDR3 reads TGCGCCAGCAGCTTGGCCGAGGTCCAAGAGACCCAGTACTTC. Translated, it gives CASSLAEVQETQYF.

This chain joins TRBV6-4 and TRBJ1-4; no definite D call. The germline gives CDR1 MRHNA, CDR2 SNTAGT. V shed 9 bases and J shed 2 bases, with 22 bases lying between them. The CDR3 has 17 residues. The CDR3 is CASSDSGCWTTNEKLFF. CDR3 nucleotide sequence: TGTGCCAGTTCTGATTCCGGGTGCTGGACCACTAATGAAAAACTGTTTTTT.

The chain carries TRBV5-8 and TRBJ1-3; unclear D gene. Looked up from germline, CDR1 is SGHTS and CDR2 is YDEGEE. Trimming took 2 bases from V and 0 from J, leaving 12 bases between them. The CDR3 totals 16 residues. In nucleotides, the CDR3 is TGTGCCAGCAGCTTTTCTGGCATCGACTCTGGAAACACCATATATTTT. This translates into CASSFSGIDSGNTIYF.

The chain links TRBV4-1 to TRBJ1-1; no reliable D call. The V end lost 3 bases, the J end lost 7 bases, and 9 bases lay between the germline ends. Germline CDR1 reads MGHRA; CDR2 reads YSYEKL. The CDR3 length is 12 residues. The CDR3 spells CASSQELGEAFF. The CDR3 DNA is TGCGCCAGCAGCCAGGAGCTAGGTGAAGCTTTCTTT.

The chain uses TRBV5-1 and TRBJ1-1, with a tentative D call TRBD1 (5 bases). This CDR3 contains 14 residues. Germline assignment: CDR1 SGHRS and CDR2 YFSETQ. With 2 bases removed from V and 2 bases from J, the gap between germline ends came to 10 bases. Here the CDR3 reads CASSFDGTNTEAFF. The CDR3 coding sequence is TGCGCCAGCAGCTTCGACGGGACCAACACTGAAGCTTTCTTT.

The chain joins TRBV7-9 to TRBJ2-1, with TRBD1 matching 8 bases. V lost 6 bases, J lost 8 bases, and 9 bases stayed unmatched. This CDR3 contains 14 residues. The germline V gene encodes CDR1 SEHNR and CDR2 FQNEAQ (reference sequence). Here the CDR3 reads CASSPTGARDEQFF. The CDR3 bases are TGTGCCAGCAGTCCGACAGGGGCAAGGGATGAGCAGTTCTTC.

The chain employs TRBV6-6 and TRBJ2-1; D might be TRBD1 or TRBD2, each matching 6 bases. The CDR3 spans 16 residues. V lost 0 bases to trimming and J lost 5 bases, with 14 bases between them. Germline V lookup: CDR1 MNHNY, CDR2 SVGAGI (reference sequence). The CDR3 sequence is CASSYSGGTTNNEQFF. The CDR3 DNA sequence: TGTGCCAGCAGTTACTCCGGGGGCACGACAAACAATGAGCAGTTCTTC.

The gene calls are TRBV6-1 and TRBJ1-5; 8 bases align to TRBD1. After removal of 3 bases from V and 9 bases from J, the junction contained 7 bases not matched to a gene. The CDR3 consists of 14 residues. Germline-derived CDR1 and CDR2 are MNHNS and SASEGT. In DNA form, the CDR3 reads TGTGCCAGCAGTGAGAGCCAGGGGGCCGGGCCCCAGCATTTT. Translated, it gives CASSESQGAGPQHF.

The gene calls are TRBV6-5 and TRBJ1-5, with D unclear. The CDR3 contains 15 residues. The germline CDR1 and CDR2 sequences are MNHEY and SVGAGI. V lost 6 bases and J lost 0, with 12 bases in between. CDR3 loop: CASSLSIYSNQPQHF. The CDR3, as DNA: TGTGCCAGCAGCCTTAGTATTTATAGCAATCAGCCCCAGCATTTT.

The CDR3 nucleotides are TGTGCCAGCACCCCACTCTCCGGAGAAGCTTTCTTT. Translated, it gives CASTPLSGEAFF. The V and J genes are TRBV6-5 and TRBJ1-1; D is unclear. The CDR3 spans 12 residues. V lost 7 bases and J lost 8, with 14 bases in between. Per germline, CDR1 MNHEY and CDR2 SVGAGI.

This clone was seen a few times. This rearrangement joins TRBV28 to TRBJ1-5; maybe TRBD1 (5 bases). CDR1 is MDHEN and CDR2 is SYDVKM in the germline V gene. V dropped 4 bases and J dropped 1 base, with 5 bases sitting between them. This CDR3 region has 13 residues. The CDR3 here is CASSWDSNQPQHF. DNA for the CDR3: TGTGCCAGCAGTTGGGACAGCAATCAGCCCCAGCATTTT.

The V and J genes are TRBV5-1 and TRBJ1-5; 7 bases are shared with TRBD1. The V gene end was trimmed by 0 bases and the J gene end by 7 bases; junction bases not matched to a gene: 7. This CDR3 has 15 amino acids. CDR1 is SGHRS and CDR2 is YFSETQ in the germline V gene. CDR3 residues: CASSLEGGEGQPQHF. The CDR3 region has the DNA TGCGCCAGCAGCTTGGAAGGGGGCGAAGGACAGCCCCAGCATTTT.

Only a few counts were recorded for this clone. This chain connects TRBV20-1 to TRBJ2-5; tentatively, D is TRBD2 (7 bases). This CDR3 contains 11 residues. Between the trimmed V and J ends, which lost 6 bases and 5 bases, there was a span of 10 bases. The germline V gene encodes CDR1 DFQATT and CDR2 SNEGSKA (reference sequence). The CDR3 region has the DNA TGCAGTGCGCGGGGGCCGGAGACCCAGTACTTC. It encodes CSARGPETQYF.